The 7 T cell receptor beta chains below come from one sample, sequenced in a study of blood T cells in healthy people across ages. PCR was performed a second time for about 7 to 12 cycles using a sample-barcoded 5' primer and a J-beta primer mix. MiXCR, applied by TCRdb to the 5' RACE reads, yields one record per CDR3 protein. The sample gives about 1.8 million distinct CDR3 sequences, about 50% of which show up once; 2.1% is in the top ten. Material for sequencing was blood. The receptors here all came from a woman aged 40 to 50 in good health.

This clonotype was counted only a few times. The chain links TRBV20-1 to TRBJ2-7, with TRBD1 matching over 9 bases. Unmatched junction bases numbered 8, after V lost 5 bases and J lost 0 bases. The length of the CDR3 is 15 residues. Germline V CDR1 and CDR2: DFQATT, SNEGSKA (reference sequence). In DNA form, the CDR3 reads TGCAGTGCTGCCCCCGGGACAGGGATCTCCTACGAGCAGTACTTC. Translating gives CSAAPGTGISYEQYF.

The V and J genes are TRBV6-1 and TRBJ1-6, with D possibly TRBD1 on 6 matching bases. Trimming stripped 3 bases from V and 0 bases from J, with 15 bases between. This CDR3 region has 18 residues. Germline CDR1 MNHNS, CDR2 SASEGT. The CDR3 loop reads CASSDGWRGSSYNSPLHF. In DNA form, the CDR3 reads TGTGCCAGCAGTGACGGGTGGAGGGGGAGCTCCTATAATTCACCCCTCCACTTT.

The rearrangement joins TRBV6-5 to TRBJ2-5; 7 bases map to TRBD2. The J call may be incorrect, as the DNA end agrees better with TRBJ2-7. Looked up from germline, CDR1 is MNHEY and CDR2 is SVGAGI. This CDR3 spans 18 amino acids. CDR3 DNA sequence: TGTGCCAGCAGTTACTCGATGGGGTCGGGAGGAACCCGGTACGAGCAGTACTTC. This codes for CASSYSMGSGGTRYEQYF.

This clonotype was detected once. The chain carries TRBV9 and TRBJ1-6, with D unresolved. The CDR3 has 15 amino acids. The ends were cut back, 3 bases at V and 7 bases at J, with 14 bases in the middle. Germline assignment: CDR1 SGDLS and CDR2 YYNGEE. This CDR3 is CASSAEGSWNSPLHF. In nucleotides, the CDR3 is TGTGCCAGCAGCGCAGAGGGTAGTTGGAATTCACCCCTCCACTTT.

Of note for this clonotype: A much larger clone lies a single base off, so this may be a read error. The gene calls are TRBV4-3 and TRBJ2-1, with D possibly being TRBD1 (6 bases). In germline, CDR1 is LGHNA, CDR2 YSLEER. The ends were cut back, 5 bases at V and 8 bases at J, with 19 bases in the middle. This CDR3 has 15 amino acids. The CDR3 DNA follows: TGCGCCAGCAGCGAGGATTCCAGGGGAAGTGATGAGCAGTTCTTC. This encodes CASSEDSRGSDEQFF.

There are a few counts of this clonotype. The chain recombines TRBV10-3 with TRBJ2-1; 11 positions agree with TRBD2. Germline V gene lookup returns CDR1 ENHRY and CDR2 SYGVKD. The V segment lost 5 bases and the J segment 8 bases; nucleotides outside the gene matches: 5. The CDR3 sequence is 14 residues long. The chain's CDR3 is CAISPGTSGDEQFF. In DNA, the CDR3 is TGTGCCATCAGTCCCGGGACTAGCGGCGATGAGCAGTTCTTC.

This clonotype came up a few times. V usage is TRBV14 and J usage is TRBJ1-2; possible D gene TRBD1, 5 bases. This CDR3 contains 14 residues. Looked up from germline, CDR1 is SGHDN and CDR2 is FVKESK. Deletions cut 1 base from V and 5 bases from J, with 11 bases between. CDR3 sequence reads: CASSQGFGTYGYTF. Here the CDR3 DNA reads TGTGCCAGCAGCCAAGGATTCGGGACGTATGGCTACACCTTC.